These 10 T cell receptor beta chains came from one sample sequenced in a study of CD8+ T cells in alopecia areata (dated by TCRdb to the late 2010s). Receptor libraries were prepared by the immunoSEQ multiplex PCR assay. RNA was extracted from all samples and reverse transcribed into cDNA, which served as template for TCR sequencing. Held by TCRdb, this immuneACCESS table contains in-frame sequences only and omits some clones. Under half of the omission traces to an unresolved V gene where checked; the cause of the rest is unknown. This sample has 100,000 to 140,000 clones in its table, and 80% to 85% of those were observed once. The ten largest clones represent over 20% of the sample. Reading the label with the study, this specimen's time point is: 24 weeks on oral tofacitinib. What this sample's treatment or condition label stands for: oral pan-JAK inhibitor, 5-10 mg twice daily. The sample consisted of CD8+ T cells sorted from blood, taken at week 24, from a patient treated with tofacitinib. All receptors derive from a human donor with alopecia areata.

The V call is TRBV21-1, the J call TRBJ2-3; no check of the table's D call, TRBD1, against the DNA was made. TRBV21-1 is a pseudogene locus. This CDR3 comprises 15 residues. In DNA form, the CDR3 reads TGTGCCAGCAGCACTGGGACAGGTCAGACAGATACGCAGTATTTT. Amino acid sequence: CASSTGTGQTDTQYF.

The chain couples TRBV29-1 to TRBJ2-1, with TRBD2 matching 7 bases. The CDR3 spans 14 residues. Trimming removed 4 bases from V and 1 base from J; junction bases left unmatched: 4. CDR1 and CDR2 (germline): SQVTM, ANQGSEA. CDR3 sequence (DNA): TGCAGCGTTGGACGGGGAGGGTCCTACAATGAGCAGTTCTTC. It yields the protein CSVGRGGSYNEQFF.

This chain joins TRBV4-1 and TRBJ2-7, with D tentatively TRBD1 or TRBD2 (6 bases each). Trimming removed 5 bases from V and 6 bases from J, with 20 bases in between. The germline CDR1 and CDR2 sequences are MGHRA and YSYEKL. CDR3 length equals 15 residues. CDR3 in amino acids: CASSSQQGGRSEQYF. In DNA form, the CDR3 reads TGCGCCAGCAGCTCGCAACAGGGAGGTCGCTCCGAGCAGTACTTC.

The V call is TRBV7-2, the J call TRBJ2-3; 7 bases match TRBD2. The CDR3 is 17 amino acids. Germline assignment: CDR1 SGHTA and CDR2 FQGNSA. With V trimmed by 2 bases and J by 1 base, 9 bases remained unmatched. CDR3 bases: TGTGCCAGCAGCTTATGGTCCAGCGGGGCCGGCACAGATACGCAGTATTTT. It is translated as CASSLWSSGAGTDTQYF.

This chain uses TRBV7-9 with TRBJ2-3, with 8 bases aligning to TRBD2. Looked up from germline, CDR1 is SEHNR and CDR2 is FQNEAQ (reference sequence). There are 15 residues in the CDR3. V dropped 4 bases and J dropped 5; count of bases not matched to a gene: 8. CDR3 protein: CASSYPGGAEDTQYF. The DNA for the CDR3 is TGTGCCAGCAGCTACCCCGGGGGGGCAGAAGATACGCAGTATTTT.

V gene TRBV15 combines with J gene TRBJ1-4, with TRBD1 matching 9 bases. This CDR3 is 14 amino acids long. Germline CDR1 reads LNHNV; CDR2 reads YYDKDF (reference sequence). The J segment lost 5 bases and the V segment lost 8 bases, leaving 6 bases of the junction unmatched. The CDR3 here is CATGRDRANEKLFF. As DNA, the CDR3 is TGTGCCACCGGAAGGGACAGGGCAAATGAAAAACTGTTTTTT.

The chain has TRBV4-2 and TRBJ2-3; TRBD2 matches 8 bases. The germline V gene has CDR1 LGHNA and CDR2 YNFKEQ. CDR3 length equals 17 residues. The V gene end was trimmed by 4 bases and the J gene end by 2 bases; junction bases not matched to a gene: 11. The CDR3 protein is CASSRKAAGGNTDTQYF. CDR3 DNA: TGTGCCAGCAGCCGAAAGGCGGCGGGGGGAAACACAGATACGCAGTATTTT.

The chain carries TRBV19 and TRBJ2-3; D possibly corresponds to TRBD2 (5 bases). The CDR3 is 14 residues long. Germline loops: CDR1 LNHDA, CDR2 SQIVND (reference sequence). V lost 3 bases, J lost 7 bases, and 14 bases lay in between. This CDR3 reads CASSMGPGIHTQYF. The CDR3 DNA sequence: TGTGCCAGTAGTATGGGCCCCGGGATACATACGCAGTATTTT.

This chain joins TRBV27 and TRBJ1-5; D not certain. The CDR3 is 16 residues long. Trimming took off 4 bases at V and 1 base at J, with 14 bases between the two ends. Germline V gene lookup returns CDR1 MNHEY and CDR2 SMNVEV (reference sequence). CDR3 amino acids: CASSSALLGSNQPQHF. Here the CDR3 DNA reads TGTGCCAGCAGTTCTGCCCTATTAGGGAGCAATCAGCCCCAGCATTTT.

The chain has TRBV7-8 and TRBJ2-7, with D possibly matching TRBD1 (6 bases). The V end was cut by 3 bases, the J end by 7 bases, with 13 bases between. The CDR3 sequence is 13 residues long. Germline CDR1 is SGHVS and CDR2 is FQNEAQ. CDR3 sequence (DNA): TGTGCCAGCAGCTTCCGCAGGGGAAGAGAGCAGTACTTC. Translating it yields CASSFRRGREQYF.